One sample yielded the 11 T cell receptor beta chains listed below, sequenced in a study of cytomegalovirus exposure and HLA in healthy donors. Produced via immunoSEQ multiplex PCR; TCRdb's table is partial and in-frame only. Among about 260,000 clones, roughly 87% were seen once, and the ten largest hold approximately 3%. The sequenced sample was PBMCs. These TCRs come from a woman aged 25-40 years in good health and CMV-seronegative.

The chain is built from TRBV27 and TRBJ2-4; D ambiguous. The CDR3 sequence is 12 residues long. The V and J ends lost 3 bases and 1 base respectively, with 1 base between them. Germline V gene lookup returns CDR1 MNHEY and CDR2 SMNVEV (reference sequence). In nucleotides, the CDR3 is TGTGCCAGCAGTTTGGCCAAAAACATTCAGTACTTC. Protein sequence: CASSLAKNIQYF.

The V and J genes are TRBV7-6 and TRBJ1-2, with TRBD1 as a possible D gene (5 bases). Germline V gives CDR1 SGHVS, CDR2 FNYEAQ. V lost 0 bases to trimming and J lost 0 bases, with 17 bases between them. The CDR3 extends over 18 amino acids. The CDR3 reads CASSLASGREVSNYGYTF. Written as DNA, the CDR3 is TGTGCCAGCAGCTTAGCGTCAGGGAGGGAAGTTTCTAACTATGGCTACACCTTC.

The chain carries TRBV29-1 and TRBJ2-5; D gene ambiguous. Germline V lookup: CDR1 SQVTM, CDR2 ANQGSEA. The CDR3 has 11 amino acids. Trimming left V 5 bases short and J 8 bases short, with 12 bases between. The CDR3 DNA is TGCAGCGTTCCCGGGCCCCCTACCCAGTACTTC. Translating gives CSVPGPPTQYF.

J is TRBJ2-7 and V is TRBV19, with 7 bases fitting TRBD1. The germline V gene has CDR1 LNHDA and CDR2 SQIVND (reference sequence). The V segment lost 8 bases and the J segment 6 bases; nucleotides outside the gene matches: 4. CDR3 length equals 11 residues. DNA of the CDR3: TGTGCCAGTTCACAGGGGCCCGAGCAGTACTTC. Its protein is CASSQGPEQYF.

The CDR3 spells CASSPLAETYEQYF. CDR3 coding DNA: TGTGCCAGCAGTCCATTAGCGGAGACCTACGAGCAGTACTTC. The V and J genes are TRBV27 and TRBJ2-7; D might be TRBD2 (6 bases). In germline, CDR1 is MNHEY, CDR2 SMNVEV (reference sequence). CDR3 length equals 14 residues. Trimming took off 5 bases at V and 2 bases at J, with 13 bases between the two ends.

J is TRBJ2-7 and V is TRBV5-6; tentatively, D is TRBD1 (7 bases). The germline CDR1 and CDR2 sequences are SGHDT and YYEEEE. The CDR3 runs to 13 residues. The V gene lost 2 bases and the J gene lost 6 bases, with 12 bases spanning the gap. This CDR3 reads CASSFAGGREQYF. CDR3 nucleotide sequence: TGTGCCAGCAGCTTCGCAGGGGGGCGCGAGCAGTACTTC.

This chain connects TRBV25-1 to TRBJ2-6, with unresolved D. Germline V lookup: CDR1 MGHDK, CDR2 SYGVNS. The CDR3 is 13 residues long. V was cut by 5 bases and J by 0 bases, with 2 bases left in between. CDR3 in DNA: TGTGCCAGCAGTTCCTCTGGGGCCAACGTCCTGACTTTC. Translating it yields CASSSSGANVLTF.

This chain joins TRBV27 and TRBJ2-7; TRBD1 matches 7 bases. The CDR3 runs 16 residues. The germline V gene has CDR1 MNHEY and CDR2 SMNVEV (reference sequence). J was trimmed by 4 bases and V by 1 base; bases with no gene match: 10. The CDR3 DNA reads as TGTGCCAGCAGTTTATTAGGGGGCCGGGCGTCGTACGAGCAGTACTTC. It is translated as CASSLLGGRASYEQYF.

CDR3 in DNA: TGTGCCAGCAGTTTACAGGGGGCTGGGGAAAAACTGTTTTTT. It specifies CASSLQGAGEKLFF. This chain links TRBV28 with TRBJ1-4; 8 bases are shared with TRBD1. The CDR3 runs 14 residues. CDR1 and CDR2 (germline): MDHEN, SYDVKM. V dropped 2 bases and J dropped 8; count of bases not matched to a gene: 4.

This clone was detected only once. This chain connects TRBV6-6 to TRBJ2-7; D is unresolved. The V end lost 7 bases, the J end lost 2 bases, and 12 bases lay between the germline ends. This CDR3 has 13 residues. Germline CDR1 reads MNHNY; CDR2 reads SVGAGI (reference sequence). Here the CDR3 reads CASTPDQTYEQYF. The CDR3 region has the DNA TGTGCCAGCACCCCAGACCAAACCTACGAGCAGTACTTC.

CDR3 DNA sequence: TGTGCCACCAGCAGAGATACAACTCCCTATGGCTACACCTTC. This sequence encodes CATSRDTTPYGYTF. The chain links TRBV15 to TRBJ1-2; D uncertain. The germline CDR1 and CDR2 sequences are LNHNV and YYDKDF (reference sequence). V lost 0 bases and J 4 bases, leaving 9 bases between the germline ends. The CDR3 sequence is 14 residues long.